A single sample gave rise to the 28 T cell receptor beta chains below, sequenced in a study of lymphopenia after photon versus proton radiotherapy. The table came from immunoSEQ multiplex PCR; TCRdb's copy has only in-frame clones and leaves some out. The sample includes around 19,000 clones, 80% to 95% seen only once; the top ten take 1.5% to 2%. Here the sequenced sample was peripheral blood, taken from a patient treated with photon-based radiotherapy. These TCRs come from a woman aged 40 to 55 with cholangiocarcinoma.

The chain employs TRBV10-1 and TRBJ2-2; tentative D call: TRBD2 (6 bases). The V and J ends lost 6 bases and 6 bases respectively, with 14 bases between them. The CDR3 runs to 14 residues. Per germline, CDR1 WNHNN and CDR2 SYGVQD (reference sequence). DNA for the CDR3: TGCGCCAGCAGAGCCGGGAGCACGGCCGGGGAGCTGTTTTTT. It translates to CASRAGSTAGELFF.

The V and J genes are TRBV27 and TRBJ1-5; 9 nucleotides agree with TRBD1. The length of the CDR3 is 19 residues. The trim removed 0 bases at V and 2 bases at J, leaving 11 bases unmatched. Germline CDR1 is MNHEY and CDR2 is SMNVEV (reference sequence). The CDR3 DNA is TGTGCCAGCAGTTTATCGGTACAGGGGGCGCTTCCCGGCAATCAGCCCCAGCATTTT. Its protein product is CASSLSVQGALPGNQPQHF.

The CDR3 DNA follows: TGTGCCAGCAGCGCAAGGGACAGTAGGGAGACCCAGTACTTC. Translated, it gives CASSARDSRETQYF. V is TRBV9 and J is TRBJ2-5; 7 positions match TRBD1. This CDR3 has 14 amino acids. J gave up 5 bases and V 3 bases, and 7 bases lay outside the gene matches. The germline V gene encodes CDR1 SGDLS and CDR2 YYNGEE. The full variable domain, rest sourced from reference TRBV9 and TRBJ2-5, is DSGVTQTPKHLITATGQRVTLRCSPRSGDLSVYWYQQSLDQGLQFLIQYYNGEERAKGNILERFSAQQFPDLHSELNLSSLELGDSALYFCASSARDSRETQYFGPGTRLLVL.

V usage is TRBV2 and J usage is TRBJ2-1, with D perhaps matching TRBD2 (5 bases). Germline CDR1 and CDR2: SNHLY and FYNNEI. The V end was cut by 8 bases, the J end by 6 bases, with 8 bases between. The CDR3 runs to 11 residues. In DNA form, the CDR3 reads TGTGCCAGCGAGGGTCCCAATGAGCAGTTCTTC. The encoded protein is CASEGPNEQFF.

This clone was detected a few times. Germline is not matched at one junction end, which may reflect a read error. The chain employs TRBV5-6 and TRBJ2-5; 11 bases are a match to TRBD1. Germline CDR1 SGHDT, CDR2 YYEEEE. This CDR3 has 17 amino acids. As DNA, the CDR3 is TGTGCCAGCAGTTTGGGGACAGGGGGATTAGGGAGTAAGACCCAGTACTTC. Protein: CASSLGTGGLGSKTQYF.

V and J are TRBV2 and TRBJ1-2; D is uncertain. Germline CDR1 is SNHLY and CDR2 is FYNNEI. The CDR3 has 12 amino acids. Trimming stripped 6 bases from V and 4 bases from J, with 9 bases between. CDR3 DNA: TGTGCCAGCAGGGTAGAGGTCTATGGCTACACCTTC. It yields the protein CASRVEVYGYTF.

This chain connects TRBV7-8 to TRBJ2-7, with 9 bases lining up with TRBD1. V was pared by 0 bases and J by 2 bases, with 11 bases of the junction left unmatched. CDR1 and CDR2 (germline): SGHVS, FQNEAQ. The length of the CDR3 is 18 residues. DNA for the CDR3: TGTGCCAGCAGCTTAGCGCCCTTCAGGGACAGGGCACCCTACGAGCAGTACTTC. This translates into CASSLAPFRDRAPYEQYF.

The chain recombines TRBV6-5 with TRBJ1-6; D uncertain. The CDR3 loop spans 15 amino acids. V was trimmed by 0 bases and J by 8 bases, leaving 11 bases between them. Germline CDR1 is MNHEY and CDR2 is SVGAGI. The CDR3 nucleotides read TGTGCCAGCAGTTACTCGTCAGCCAAGGATTCACCCCTCCACTTT. Its protein product is CASSYSSAKDSPLHF.

J is TRBJ1-5 and V is TRBV19, with a tentative D call TRBD1 (5 bases). The CDR3 contains 15 residues. Trimming shortened V by 6 bases and J by 0 bases, and 12 bases separated the two germline ends. Germline V gene sequence: CDR1 LNHDA, CDR2 SQIVND (reference sequence). The CDR3 loop is CASSSTDNSNQPQHF. CDR3 bases: TGTGCCAGTAGCAGCACGGACAATAGCAATCAGCCCCAGCATTTT.

The chain joins TRBV19 to TRBJ1-2; a weak D match, TRBD1 (5 bases). CDR1 and CDR2 (germline): LNHDA, SQIVND (reference sequence). This CDR3 contains 12 residues. V lost 6 bases and J 6 bases, leaving 11 bases between the germline ends. CDR3 coding DNA: TGTGCCAGTAGCCAGGGAATGGATGGCTACACCTTC. It yields the protein CASSQGMDGYTF.

This clone was detected only once. This chain links TRBV5-4 with TRBJ1-4; D is undetermined. Trimming took off 4 bases at V and 8 bases at J, with 21 bases between the two ends. The CDR3 has 16 amino acids. CDR1 and CDR2 (germline): SGHNT, YYREEE (reference sequence). CDR3 loop: CASSPTGSGQEEKLFF. The DNA of the CDR3 is TGTGCCAGCAGCCCCACCGGATCCGGGCAGGAGGAAAAACTGTTTTTT.

The rearrangement links TRBV28 to TRBJ1-2; D remains unclear. Per the germline V gene, CDR1 is MDHEN and CDR2 is SYDVKM. The CDR3 consists of 14 residues. V lost 2 bases, J lost 1 base, and 8 bases lay in between. The CDR3 reads CASSLATFNYGYTF. Written as DNA, the CDR3 is TGTGCCAGCAGTTTAGCTACCTTTAACTATGGCTACACCTTC.

J is TRBJ2-1 and V is TRBV4-3; 10 nucleotides match TRBD2. The CDR3 loop spans 14 amino acids. CDR1 is LGHNA and CDR2 is YSLEER in the germline V gene. The V and J ends lost 2 bases and 8 bases, in that order; junction bases with no gene match: 3. CDR3: CASSQLAGVHEQFF. CDR3 nucleotides: TGCGCCAGCAGCCAACTAGCGGGAGTCCATGAGCAGTTCTTC.

The rearrangement joins TRBV19 to TRBJ1-1; 8 bases fit TRBD1. From germline, CDR1 is LNHDA and CDR2 SQIVND (reference sequence). V dropped 3 bases and J dropped 4; count of bases not matched to a gene: 7. CDR3 length: 15 amino acids. The CDR3 DNA sequence: TGTGCCAGTAGTATCTCGGTCAGGGGGCCCACTGAAGCTTTCTTT. It encodes CASSISVRGPTEAFF.

Regarding this clone: A junction end diverges from the germline sequence, so it may reflect a read error. The chain recombines TRBV7-7 with TRBJ2-2; tentative D call: TRBD2 (5 bases). Germline CDR1 reads SSHAT; CDR2 reads FNYEAQ (reference sequence). The CDR3 length is 14 residues. The CDR3 DNA reads as TGTGCTAGCAGCCCCTTCGGGGAGACCGGGGAGCTGTTTTTT. Translating it yields CASSPFGETGELFF.

V and J are TRBV4-2 and TRBJ2-3; 10 nucleotides agree with TRBD2. With 1 base clipped from V and 5 bases from J, the junction kept 6 bases outside the gene matches. The germline V gene has CDR1 LGHNA and CDR2 YNFKEQ. The CDR3 is made up of 16 amino acids. This CDR3 reads CASSQVGLAGVDTQYF. CDR3 nucleotides: TGTGCCAGCAGCCAAGTGGGGCTAGCGGGAGTAGATACGCAGTATTTT.

This clone was detected only a few times. V is TRBV5-1 and J is TRBJ1-2; D ambiguous. Trimming removed 0 bases from V and 2 bases from J, with 14 bases in between. The CDR3 runs 16 residues. Germline V CDR1 and CDR2: SGHRS, YFSETQ. The CDR3 sequence is CASSLGADRPNYGYTF. Here the CDR3 DNA reads TGCGCCAGCAGCTTGGGGGCCGACCGTCCCAACTATGGCTACACCTTC.

The chain combines TRBV5-1 with TRBJ2-7, with a tentative D call TRBD1 (6 bases). Germline lookup yields CDR1 SGHRS and CDR2 YFSETQ. The CDR3 totals 14 residues. V was cut by 0 bases and J by 4 bases, with 11 bases left in between. The CDR3 DNA follows: TGCGCCAGCAGCTTGGTGGCAGGGGTGTACGAGCAGTACTTC. Its protein product is CASSLVAGVYEQYF. Full variable domain (missing parts from reference TRBV5-1 and TRBJ2-7): KAGVTQTPRYLIKTRGQQVTLSCSPISGHRSVSWYQQTPGQGLQFLFEYFSETQRNKGNFPGRFSGRQFSNSRSEMNVSTLELGDSALYLCASSLVAGVYEQYFGPGTRLTVT.

The chain is built from TRBV30 and TRBJ1-2; 8 nucleotides line up with TRBD1. Germline V gene sequence: CDR1 GTSNPN, CDR2 SVGIG (reference sequence). The J segment lost 0 bases and the V segment lost 5 bases, leaving 2 bases of the junction unmatched. This CDR3 comprises 13 residues. CDR3 sequence reads: CAWRTGSNYGYTF. The CDR3 DNA follows: TGTGCCTGGCGGACAGGGTCTAACTATGGCTACACCTTC.

The chain links TRBV2 to TRBJ2-3, with a possible D match to TRBD2 (5 bases). V was pared by 5 bases and J by 5 bases, with 11 bases between. The CDR3 consists of 13 residues. The germline V gene encodes CDR1 SNHLY and CDR2 FYNNEI. In DNA, the CDR3 is TGTGCCAGCAGTAAGAGGGAAGAAGATACGCAGTATTTT. This gives the protein CASSKREEDTQYF.

The J gene is TRBJ1-2, the V gene TRBV5-4; 9 bases are shared with TRBD1. V shed 4 bases, J shed 7 bases, and the junction held 5 bases outside the gene matches. Per the germline V gene, CDR1 is SGHNT and CDR2 is YYREEE (reference sequence). This CDR3 contains 13 residues. As DNA, the CDR3 is TGTGCCAGCAGCCTAACAGGGGGCCGTGGCTACACCTTC. Amino acid sequence: CASSLTGGRGYTF.

The V gene is TRBV30, the J gene TRBJ2-7, with TRBD1 identical over 10 bases. In germline, CDR1 is GTSNPN, CDR2 SVGIG (reference sequence). Germline trimming cut 2 bases from V and 4 bases from J; bases unmatched to any gene: 8. This CDR3 contains 15 residues. CDR3 coding DNA: TGTGCCTGGAGTCGCGCCGGGACAGGGGATTACGAGCAGTACTTC. The encoded protein is CAWSRAGTGDYEQYF.

The J gene is TRBJ2-1, the V gene TRBV5-1; 12 positions match TRBD2. The CDR3 is made up of 16 amino acids. Germline V gives CDR1 SGHRS, CDR2 YFSETQ. V trimming: 0 bases; J trimming: 10 bases; junction bases outside the gene matches: 8. CDR3 DNA: TGCGCCAGCAGCTTGGCCCAACTAGCGGGAGGAGAAGAGCAGTTCTTC. Translated: CASSLAQLAGGEEQFF. Supplemented by reference TRBV5-1 and TRBJ2-1, the full variable domain reads KAGVTQTPRYLIKTRGQQVTLSCSPISGHRSVSWYQQTPGQGLQFLFEYFSETQRNKGNFPGRFSGRQFSNSRSEMNVSTLELGDSALYLCASSLAQLAGGEEQFFGPGTRLTVL.

This chain connects TRBV4-1 to TRBJ2-7; 9 bases line up with TRBD1. CDR3 length equals 16 residues. Trimming removed 5 bases from V and 5 bases from J; junction bases left unmatched: 13. Germline CDR1 reads MGHRA; CDR2 reads YSYEKL. This CDR3 reads CASSDPGQGGGNEQYF. CDR3 DNA sequence: TGCGCCAGCAGCGACCCGGGACAGGGAGGTGGCAACGAGCAGTACTTC.

The chain combines TRBV18 with TRBJ2-1; perhaps TRBD1 as D (12 bases). Trimming pared 3 bases from V and 7 bases from J, leaving 25 bases between. The germline gives CDR1 KGHSH, CDR2 LQKENI. The CDR3 is 18 amino acids. CDR3: CASSPGQGASGRRNEQFF. The CDR3 nucleotides are TGTGCCAGCTCACCGGGACAGGGGGCTAGCGGGAGGAGGAATGAGCAGTTCTTC.

The V call is TRBV2, the J call TRBJ2-7; D ambiguous. Germline CDR1 is SNHLY and CDR2 is FYNNEI. The CDR3 spans 13 residues. Trimming shortened V by 4 bases and J by 3 bases, and 10 bases separated the two germline ends. The CDR3: CASSGDGYYEQYF. CDR3 DNA: TGTGCCAGCAGTGGAGACGGCTACTACGAGCAGTACTTC.

CDR3 nucleotide sequence: TGTGCCAGCACCCCCTATGAAGGGCGATACAATGAGCAGTTCTTC. Protein product: CASTPYEGRYNEQFF. The J gene is TRBJ2-1, the V gene TRBV7-2, with D unclear. V was shortened by 7 bases and J by 4 bases, with 17 bases between the two germline ends. The CDR3 consists of 15 residues. CDR1 SGHTA and CDR2 FQGNSA come from the germline V gene.

The rearrangement joins TRBV28 to TRBJ2-7, with 13 bases aligning to TRBD2. CDR1 and CDR2 from the germline V gene are MDHEN and SYDVKM. This CDR3 region has 15 residues. V was clipped by 4 bases and J by 5 bases; unmatched bases: 5. Written as DNA, the CDR3 is TGTGCCAGCAGTTCGCCGGGACTAGCGGGGAACGAGCAGTACTTC. The encoded protein is CASSSPGLAGNEQYF.